This TCR beta chain was recovered during a study of blood T cells in healthy people across ages. In regard to this clonotype: Its antigen is currently unknown.

Findings and caveats of the study: Older individuals had lower TCR beta diversity per million T cells (the decline was roughly linear). Percentage of naive T cells showed a strong correlation with TCR beta diversity.

Sample-barcoded 5' priming and a J-beta primer mix drove a second PCR of about 7 to 12 cycles. Researchers report that a template-switch adaptor with 12 random nucleotides tagged each cDNA molecule. MiXCR, applied by TCRdb to the 5' RACE reads, yields one record per CDR3 protein. The repertoire consists of more than 1 million distinct CDR3 sequences, with under 55% occurring once and the leading ten covering about 20%. Per germline, CDR1 SGHTA and CDR2 FQGNSA. V shed 5 bases, J shed 7 bases, and the junction held 14 bases outside the gene matches. This CDR3 is 17 amino acids long. The sample consisted of blood. The chain has TRBV7-2 and TRBJ2-7; 13 bases map to TRBD2. The clonotype originates from an older woman in good health. In DNA, the CDR3 is TGTGCCAGCAGCCCATGGGTAGGACTAGCGGGAGACTGGGAGCAGTACTTC. Protein: CASSPWVGLAGDWEQYF.